This TCR beta chain was recovered during a study of blood T cell repertoires in COVID-19. The CDR3 is 14 residues long. Germline lookup yields CDR1 SGHRS and CDR2 YFSETQ. V was trimmed by 3 bases and J by 1 base, leaving 11 bases between them. Libraries were prepared by immunoSEQ multiplex PCR; TCRdb keeps only in-frame clonotypes and omits some of them. The data contain about 86,000 clones, approximately 86% of them seen just once; the ten biggest clones take up under 3.5%. This TCR was recovered from a man in his forties or fifties with acute or convalescent COVID-19. This sequence joins TRBV5-1 and TRBJ2-7; D is perhaps TRBD1 (8 bases). Sample: peripheral blood. The CDR3 loop is CASSSQGGSYEQYF. The CDR3 DNA follows: TGCGCCAGCAGCTCACAGGGGGGGTCCTACGAGCAGTACTTC.